Following are 13 T cell receptor beta chains from one sample sequenced in a study of cytomegalovirus exposure and HLA in healthy donors. Both 60 Vbeta primers and 13 Jbeta primers went into the PCR. Assay used: immunoSEQ multiplex PCR; TCRdb lists only in-frame clones, some missing. The sample lists 150,000 to 200,000 clones; 79% were seen once. The sample was PBMCs. All receptors derive from a woman in her 50s in good health and CMV-seronegative.

The rearrangement uses TRBV5-1 and TRBJ2-5; D perhaps matches TRBD2 (5 bases). With 3 bases removed from V and 1 base from J, the gap between germline ends came to 7 bases. The CDR3 runs 13 residues. Per germline, CDR1 SGHRS and CDR2 YFSETQ. CDR3 amino acids: CASSSRGQETQYF. CDR3 DNA: TGCGCCAGCAGCTCTCGGGGCCAAGAGACCCAGTACTTC.

The chain employs TRBV5-1 and TRBJ2-7; 7 bases fit TRBD1. Germline CDR1 and CDR2: SGHRS and YFSETQ. J was trimmed by 4 bases and V by 4 bases; bases with no gene match: 8. There are 14 residues in the CDR3. The CDR3 bases are TGCGCCAGCAGCCGCGACAGGGCGTCGTACGAGCAGTACTTC. This encodes CASSRDRASYEQYF.

The V gene is TRBV4-3, the J gene TRBJ1-2; D is undetermined. This CDR3 contains 16 residues. The germline V gene encodes CDR1 LGHNA and CDR2 YSLEER. Trimming stripped 0 bases from V and 4 bases from J, with 15 bases between. The CDR3: CASSQELTGEIYGYTF. The CDR3 coding sequence is TGCGCCAGCAGCCAAGAGTTGACCGGGGAAATCTATGGCTACACCTTC.

V usage is TRBV18 and J usage is TRBJ1-6; 10 nucleotides align to TRBD1. The CDR3 sequence is 15 residues long. Germline assignment: CDR1 KGHSH and CDR2 LQKENI. V lost 6 bases and J lost 12; bases outside the gene matches: 11. The CDR3 region has the DNA TGTGCCAGCTCGCCCGAGACAGGGGGCGGTGGACCCCTCCACTTT. Translating gives CASSPETGGGGPLHF. The whole variable domain, filled in from reference TRBV18 and TRBJ1-6, reads NAGVMQNPRHLVRRRGQEARLRCSPMKGHSHVYWYRQLPEEGLKFMVYLQKENIIDESGMPKERFSAEFPKEGPSILRIQQVVRGDSAAYFCASSPETGGGGPLHFGNGTRLTVT.

The chain has TRBV5-6 and TRBJ1-2; 8 nucleotides match TRBD1. Germline V gives CDR1 SGHDT, CDR2 YYEEEE. J lost 7 bases, V lost 0 bases, and 5 bases had no gene match. The CDR3 is made up of 14 amino acids. The CDR3 DNA is TGTGCCAGCAGCTTGGACCAGGGGGCGCTTGGCTACACCTTC. Translating gives CASSLDQGALGYTF. The full variable domain, with the rest looked up from reference TRBV5-6 and TRBJ1-2, is DAGVTQSPTHLIKTRGQQVTLRCSPKSGHDTVSWYQQALGQGPQFIFQYYEEEERQRGNFPDRFSGHQFPNYSSELNVNALLLGDSALYLCASSLDQGALGYTFGSGTRLTVV.

The V and J genes are TRBV5-1 and TRBJ1-2; 12 bases fit TRBD1. The CDR3 is 17 residues long. With 1 base clipped from V and 3 bases from J, the junction kept 7 bases outside the gene matches. Per the germline V gene, CDR1 is SGHRS and CDR2 is YFSETQ. CDR3 protein: CASSLTGDRGLYYGYTF. CDR3 in DNA: TGCGCCAGCAGCTTGACGGGGGACAGGGGGCTTTACTATGGCTACACCTTC.

This clone was seen only a few times. V and J are TRBV6-1 and TRBJ1-5; the D gene is possibly TRBD1 (6 bases). This CDR3 has 14 residues. Germline values: CDR1 MNHNS, CDR2 SASEGT. V was clipped by 4 bases and J by 3 bases, with 10 bases between them. The CDR3 DNA follows: TGTGCCAGCAGTGCCTCAGGGGCCAATCAGCCCCAGCATTTT. Protein sequence: CASSASGANQPQHF.

The DNA of the CDR3 is TGTGCCAGCAGCCCCCAAACAGTAACTGAAGCTTTCTTT. This encodes CASSPQTVTEAFF. V usage is TRBV7-2 and J usage is TRBJ1-1; D call uncertain. Germline CDR1 reads SGHTA; CDR2 reads FQGNSA. This CDR3 comprises 13 residues. The ends were cut back, 5 bases at V and 5 bases at J, with 12 bases in the middle.

The V gene is TRBV5-5, the J gene TRBJ2-3; 11 bases align to TRBD1. The V gene end was trimmed by 4 bases and the J gene end by 1 base; junction bases not matched to a gene: 11. Germline V gene lookup returns CDR1 SGHKS and CDR2 YYEKEE (reference sequence). This CDR3 has 18 residues. The CDR3 DNA sequence: TGTGCCAGCAGCCCCCTAACCGGGACAGGGGGAGGCACAGATACGCAGTATTTT. This gives the protein CASSPLTGTGGGTDTQYF.

This sequence joins TRBV4-1 and TRBJ2-7; tentatively, D is TRBD2 (6 bases). The CDR3 sequence is 15 residues long. Germline V gives CDR1 MGHRA, CDR2 YSYEKL. Deletions cut 4 bases from V and 4 bases from J, with 17 bases between. The CDR3 DNA is TGCGCCAGCAGCCTTCATGAGGGAGGCGTGTACGAGCAGTACTTC. It specifies CASSLHEGGVYEQYF.

This clone was seen only once. V is TRBV4-1 and J is TRBJ2-7; a weak D match, TRBD2 (6 bases). V lost 4 bases, J lost 4 bases, and 23 bases lay in between. Germline loops: CDR1 MGHRA, CDR2 YSYEKL. This CDR3 has 17 residues. CDR3 nucleotide sequence: TGCGCCAGCAGCCCCTCACCGGGGGACGCAAGGTTGTACGAGCAGTACTTC. Amino acids: CASSPSPGDARLYEQYF.

This clone was observed once. The chain is built from TRBV27 and TRBJ2-3; D is uncertain. CDR3 length: 13 amino acids. Germline CDR1 reads MNHEY; CDR2 reads SMNVEV (reference sequence). Trimming cost V 4 bases and J 8 bases, with 13 bases left between them. CDR3 sequence reads: CASSSPLGGTQYF. In DNA form, the CDR3 reads TGTGCCAGCAGTTCCCCTTTAGGCGGTACGCAGTATTTT.

This clone was seen only once. The genes are TRBV2 and TRBJ1-2; 10 bases fit TRBD1. The CDR3 is 14 amino acids. Germline CDR1 is SNHLY and CDR2 is FYNNEI. The V gene end was trimmed by 4 bases and the J gene end by 2 bases; junction bases not matched to a gene: 1. The CDR3 sequence: CASSGGQGNYGYTF. The CDR3 DNA is TGTGCCAGCAGTGGGGGACAGGGGAACTATGGCTACACCTTC.